The 30 T cell receptor beta chains below were found in one sample sequenced in a study of T cell clones after liver transplantation (dated by TCRdb to about 2019). This specimen's time point label, interpreted: pre-transplant. Library generation was performed with the immunoSEQ multiplex PCR assay. TCRdb took over this immuneACCESS table, retaining in-frame rearrangements with V and J assigned. Such tables are incomplete; in checked studies, under half of the missing clones stem from an unresolved V gene, and the remainder is unexplained. This sample gives 70,000 to 80,000 clones in total; 90% of them show up just once. Approximately 2.5% of the sample belongs to the ten largest clones. Material: CD4+ T cells from blood, obtained before liver transplant. The receptor set was obtained from a human donor who received a liver transplant.

This chain connects TRBV10-3 to TRBJ2-1; TRBD2 agrees at 13 bases. The V gene end was trimmed by 7 bases and the J gene end by 6 bases; junction bases not matched to a gene: 6. This CDR3 has 15 amino acids. CDR1 and CDR2 (germline): ENHRY, SYGVKD. This chain's CDR3 is CAIMGLAGPSNEQFF. In DNA, the CDR3 is TGTGCCATCATGGGACTAGCGGGACCGTCCAATGAGCAGTTCTTC.

This chain connects TRBV4-3 to TRBJ2-3; D gene ambiguous. The germline gives CDR1 LGHNA, CDR2 YSLEER. This CDR3 contains 14 residues. V lost 2 bases, J lost 1 base, and 7 bases lay in between. The CDR3 region is CASSQYQRTDTQYF. CDR3 nucleotide sequence: TGCGCCAGCAGCCAATATCAGCGCACAGATACGCAGTATTTT.

V is TRBV6-6 and J is TRBJ2-7; D gene uncertain. CDR1 is MNHNY and CDR2 is SVGAGI in the germline V gene (reference sequence). Trimming stripped 6 bases from V and 2 bases from J, with 14 bases between. This CDR3 comprises 14 residues. As DNA, the CDR3 is TGTGCCAGCAGACCCCGGCCGACGACCTACGAGCAGTACTTC. It encodes CASRPRPTTYEQYF.

The V call is TRBV6-5, the J call TRBJ2-7; 8 bases map to TRBD2. Trimming took 0 bases from V and 6 from J; bases not matched to a gene: 7. The germline V gene encodes CDR1 MNHEY and CDR2 SVGAGI. The CDR3 contains 15 residues. The CDR3 DNA is TGTGCCAGCAGTTACTCGGGCGGGAGGACTTCCGAGCAGTACTTC. This sequence encodes CASSYSGGRTSEQYF.

Concerning this clone: A read error may account for a junction end that differs from germline. The chain joins TRBV6-1 to TRBJ1-5, with TRBD1 as a possible D gene (5 bases). Per the germline V gene, CDR1 is MNHNS and CDR2 is SASEGT. The CDR3 runs 14 residues. CDR3 amino acids: CAGSDGGSNQPQHF. The CDR3 DNA reads as TGTGCCGGCAGTGATGGGGGGAGCAATCAGCCCCAGCATTTT.

The rearrangement joins TRBV18 to TRBJ2-1; tentative D call: TRBD2 (6 bases). Looked up from germline, CDR1 is KGHSH and CDR2 is LQKENI. This CDR3 comprises 16 residues. V was shortened by 6 bases and J by 5 bases, with 20 bases between the two germline ends. The CDR3 DNA is TGTGCCAGCTCGCAATCGTCCGGGCCGGGAGACAATGAGCAGTTCTTC. Protein sequence: CASSQSSGPGDNEQFF.

This chain links TRBV25-1 with TRBJ2-1, with 9 bases aligning to TRBD2. V was clipped by 8 bases and J by 0 bases; unmatched bases: 2. Germline V gives CDR1 MGHDK, CDR2 SYGVNS. This CDR3 region has 14 residues. CDR3 DNA: TGTGCCAGCCGTAGCGGGGGCTCCTACAATGAGCAGTTCTTC. Translated, it gives CASRSGGSYNEQFF.

This rearrangement joins TRBV10-2 to TRBJ2-2, with TRBD2 as a possible D gene (5 bases). Trimming shortened V by 0 bases and J by 1 base, and 12 bases separated the two germline ends. Germline CDR1 is WSHSY and CDR2 is SAAADI. This CDR3 has 17 amino acids. The CDR3 reads CASSESFSALNTGELFF. As DNA, the CDR3 is TGCGCCAGCAGTGAGTCCTTTAGCGCATTGAACACCGGGGAGCTGTTTTTT.

The chain recombines TRBV6-5 with TRBJ1-2; 9 bases are shared with TRBD1. Germline V gives CDR1 MNHEY, CDR2 SVGAGI. The CDR3 runs to 15 residues. The V and J ends lost 4 bases and 8 bases, in that order; junction bases with no gene match: 11. The CDR3 bases are TGTGCCAGCAGTTCCAGGGACAGGGAGGTTGGCGGCTACACCTTC. Amino acid sequence: CASSSRDREVGGYTF.

This clone has more than one count but fewer than ten. This chain links TRBV27 with TRBJ2-7; D remains ambiguous. Germline CDR1 reads MNHEY; CDR2 reads SMNVEV (reference sequence). V lost 7 bases, J lost 0 bases, and 4 bases lay in between. The CDR3 totals 11 residues. The CDR3 coding sequence is TGTGCCAGCAAGGGCTCCTACGAGCAGTACTTC. This translates into CASKGSYEQYF.

This clone was counted once. This sequence joins TRBV4-3 and TRBJ2-2; a possible D gene is TRBD2 (6 bases). The CDR3 totals 19 residues. Per the germline V gene, CDR1 is LGHNA and CDR2 is YSLEER. V dropped 3 bases and J dropped 3 bases, with 23 bases sitting between them. The chain's CDR3 is CASSHPAKGDAGHTGELFF. The CDR3 bases are TGCGCCAGCAGCCATCCGGCCAAAGGGGATGCGGGACACACCGGGGAGCTGTTTTTT.

The gene calls are TRBV5-1 and TRBJ2-1; 9 positions match TRBD2. CDR3 length equals 18 residues. Germline CDR1 is SGHRS and CDR2 is YFSETQ. Trimming cost V 0 bases and J 2 bases; bases outside gene matches: 9. CDR3 bases: TGCGCCAGCAGCTTGGGCGGGTTGGCGGGAGGGACCTACAATGAGCAGTTCTTC. Translated: CASSLGGLAGGTYNEQFF.

The chain links TRBV6-1 to TRBJ2-4; 7 nucleotides agree with TRBD1. CDR1 is MNHNS, CDR2 SASEGT, per germline. CDR3 length: 13 amino acids. The trim removed 4 bases at V and 15 bases at J, leaving 12 bases unmatched. The chain's CDR3 is CASSATFRGLTYF. As DNA, the CDR3 is TGTGCCAGCAGTGCTACCTTTAGGGGGCTGACGTACTTC.

The chain carries TRBV11-3 and TRBJ2-1; D gene uncertain. Trimming took off 8 bases at V and 4 bases at J, with 18 bases between the two ends. The length of the CDR3 is 15 residues. Germline CDR1 SGHNT, CDR2 YENEEA. The CDR3: CASARAKIIYNEQFF. CDR3 nucleotides: TGTGCCAGCGCCCGGGCCAAAATAATTTACAATGAGCAGTTCTTC.

The V and J genes are TRBV29-1 and TRBJ1-1, with D unclear. Germline CDR1 and CDR2: SQVTM and ANQGSEA. V dropped 7 bases and J dropped 1 base, with 10 bases sitting between them. The CDR3 spans 12 residues. CDR3 sequence reads: CSDSRRNTEAFF. Here the CDR3 DNA reads TGCAGCGACTCGCGACGGAACACTGAAGCTTTCTTT.

This rearrangement joins TRBV5-1 to TRBJ2-1; possible D gene TRBD2, 5 bases. Trimming shortened V by 5 bases and J by 5 bases, and 11 bases separated the two germline ends. CDR3 size: 13 residues. From germline, CDR1 is SGHRS and CDR2 YFSETQ. As DNA, the CDR3 is TGCGCCAGCAGGGAGGATGGGGACAATGAGCAGTTCTTC. Encoded protein: CASREDGDNEQFF.

This chain uses TRBV19 with TRBJ2-5; 8 bases line up with TRBD2. Germline trimming cut 2 bases from V and 2 bases from J; bases unmatched to any gene: 13. Germline V CDR1 and CDR2: LNHDA, SQIVND (reference sequence). The CDR3 is 18 amino acids. CDR3 residues: CASSIPFTGTRLQETQYF. CDR3 bases: TGTGCCAGTAGTATACCTTTTACCGGGACTAGATTGCAAGAGACCCAGTACTTC.

V and J are TRBV5-8 and TRBJ1-5; possible D gene TRBD1, 5 bases. CDR1 is SGHTS and CDR2 is YDEGEE in the germline V gene. V was clipped by 3 bases and J by 0 bases, with 10 bases between them. The CDR3 spans 15 residues. Here the CDR3 DNA reads TGTGCCAGCAGCTGGGGGACTTATAGCAATCAGCCCCAGCATTTT. This sequence encodes CASSWGTYSNQPQHF.

The V call is TRBV19, the J call TRBJ2-5; TRBD2 might be the D (7 bases). V was cut by 3 bases and J by 4 bases, with 12 bases left in between. The length of the CDR3 is 14 residues. CDR1 and CDR2 (germline): LNHDA, SQIVND (reference sequence). In nucleotides, the CDR3 is TGTGCCAGTAGTATTGCGGGGGCGGGAGAGACCCAGTACTTC. Amino acid sequence: CASSIAGAGETQYF. The variable domain in full, with the rest retrieved from reference TRBV19 and TRBJ2-5, is DGGITQSPKYLFRKEGQNVTLSCEQNLNHDAMYWYRQDPGQGLRLIYYSQIVNDFQKGDIAEGYSVSREKKESFPLTVTSAQKNPTAFYLCASSIAGAGETQYFGPGTRLLVL.

CDR3 residues: CASSQTDRGRAGNTIYF. The CDR3 nucleotides read TGCGCCAGCAGCCAAACCGACAGGGGGCGCGCTGGAAACACCATATATTTT. The genes are TRBV4-1 and TRBJ1-3; TRBD1 matches at 10 bases. Germline trimming cut 2 bases from V and 2 bases from J; bases unmatched to any gene: 6. The CDR3 consists of 17 residues. Germline CDR1 reads MGHRA; CDR2 reads YSYEKL.

This clone was seen a handful of times. This sequence joins TRBV10-1 and TRBJ2-3; 8 nucleotides align to TRBD1. V trimming: 3 bases; J trimming: 2 bases; junction bases outside the gene matches: 10. This CDR3 has 17 amino acids. Germline-derived CDR1 and CDR2 are WNHNN and SYGVQD (reference sequence). The CDR3, as DNA: TGCGCCAGCAGTGACCCCAGGGGGCCGGGGTACACAGATACGCAGTATTTT. Translation gives CASSDPRGPGYTDTQYF.

The chain has TRBV27 and TRBJ2-7; 8 bases match TRBD2. This CDR3 is built from 15 residues. The germline CDR1 and CDR2 sequences are MNHEY and SMNVEV (reference sequence). V lost 7 bases to trimming and J lost 4 bases; unmatched junction nucleotides: 12. In nucleotides, the CDR3 is TGTGCCAGCACCTCCTCTTGGGCGGGAGGTTACGAGCAGTACTTC. Translating gives CASTSSWAGGYEQYF.

The rearrangement joins TRBV6-4 to TRBJ2-1, with 9 positions matching TRBD2. This CDR3 is 14 amino acids long. The V segment lost 2 bases and the J segment 9 bases; nucleotides outside the gene matches: 5. CDR1 is MRHNA, CDR2 SNTAGT, per germline. CDR3 DNA: TGTGCCAGCAGTGACCTAGCGGGACGGGGTGAGCAGTTCTTC. Its translation is CASSDLAGRGEQFF.

The chain employs TRBV5-1 and TRBJ2-1; 13 nucleotides align to TRBD2. Germline V lookup: CDR1 SGHRS, CDR2 YFSETQ. V was pared by 8 bases and J by 0 bases, with 5 bases of the junction left unmatched. The CDR3 is made up of 16 amino acids. DNA for the CDR3: TGCGCCAGAGACTGGACTAGCGGGAGCTCCTACAATGAGCAGTTCTTC. Amino acid sequence: CARDWTSGSSYNEQFF.

The rearrangement uses TRBV6-1 and TRBJ1-5; possible D gene TRBD1, 6 bases. The CDR3 extends over 15 amino acids. Per germline, CDR1 MNHNS and CDR2 SASEGT. Deletions cut 6 bases from V and 1 base from J, with 13 bases between. The CDR3: CASRRGSQSNQPQHF. The CDR3 coding sequence is TGTGCCAGCAGAAGGGGGAGCCAAAGCAATCAGCCCCAGCATTTT.

J is TRBJ2-7 and V is TRBV9; 12 bases fit TRBD2. CDR1 and CDR2 from the germline V gene are SGDLS and YYNGEE. After removal of 3 bases from V and 0 bases from J, the junction contained 1 base not matched to a gene. There are 15 residues in the CDR3. Written as DNA, the CDR3 is TGTGCCAGCAGCGGGGGACTAGCGGGCTCCTACGAGCAGTACTTC. It codes for CASSGGLAGSYEQYF.

CDR3 in amino acids: CASRGGGGNTEAFF. The CDR3 nucleotides are TGTGCCAGCAGGGGGGGAGGGGGCAACACTGAAGCTTTCTTT. The J gene is TRBJ1-1, the V gene TRBV5-4; 7 nucleotides align to TRBD1. Germline CDR1 reads SGHNT; CDR2 reads YYREEE (reference sequence). The CDR3 length is 14 residues. Unmatched junction bases numbered 6, after V lost 5 bases and J lost 2 bases.

The chain employs TRBV6-1 and TRBJ1-1; D ambiguous. Germline V gene sequence: CDR1 MNHNS, CDR2 SASEGT. The CDR3 loop spans 14 amino acids. With 4 bases removed from V and 2 bases from J, the gap between germline ends came to 11 bases. The CDR3, as DNA: TGTGCCAGCAGTGCTCATATGGCTAACACTGAAGCTTTCTTT. This translates into CASSAHMANTEAFF.

This clone was picked up one time. J is TRBJ2-2 and V is TRBV4-2; 11 positions match TRBD1. The ends lost 7 bases at V and 7 bases at J; junction bases unmatched: 8. CDR1 and CDR2 from the germline V gene are LGHNA and YNFKEQ. The length of the CDR3 is 15 residues. The CDR3 coding sequence is TGTGCCAGCAACTCCGGGACAGGGGGTTTCGGGGAGCTGTTTTTT. It encodes CASNSGTGGFGELFF.

The chain combines TRBV6-5 with TRBJ2-4, with 8 bases lining up with TRBD1. This CDR3 has 11 amino acids. Germline trimming cut 8 bases from V and 11 bases from J; bases unmatched to any gene: 5. Germline V gives CDR1 MNHEY, CDR2 SVGAGI. The CDR3 spells CASADRGFQYF. The CDR3, as DNA: TGTGCCAGCGCCGACAGGGGTTTTCAGTACTTC.